This T cell receptor beta chain came from a study of OX40 agonist ivuxolimab in advanced cancers. Study background: All patients had ivuxolimab intravenously every 2 weeks at 0.01 to 10 mg/kg. Prior anti-PD-1, anti-PD-L1 or anti-CTLA-4 therapy did not bar entry, and 40% had some. Whole-study findings and limits: With doses of 0.1 to 3.0 mg/kg, CD4+ and CD8+ blood T cells had undergone clonal expansion by week 6.

TCRdb's copy holds only in-frame clones and misses some; the assay was immunoSEQ multiplex PCR. The sample lists 30,000 to 45,000 clones, 88% occurring once. A word on this clone: As yet, its antigen is unknown.

The material was CD4+ or CD8+ T cells sorted from blood, obtained in a trial of the OX40 agonist ivuxolimab. The clonotype comes from an adult with an advanced solid tumor such as melanoma, head and neck, liver or kidney cancer.

The DNA of the CDR3 is TGCGCCAGCAGCCTCCAAGGGGGGGAAGAAAAACTGTTTTTT. This codes for CASSLQGGEEKLFF. This rearrangement joins TRBV5-1 to TRBJ1-4, with D possibly matching TRBD1 (6 bases). V was shortened by 4 bases and J by 8 bases, with 15 bases between the two germline ends. Germline CDR1 is SGHRS and CDR2 is YFSETQ. The CDR3 extends over 14 amino acids.